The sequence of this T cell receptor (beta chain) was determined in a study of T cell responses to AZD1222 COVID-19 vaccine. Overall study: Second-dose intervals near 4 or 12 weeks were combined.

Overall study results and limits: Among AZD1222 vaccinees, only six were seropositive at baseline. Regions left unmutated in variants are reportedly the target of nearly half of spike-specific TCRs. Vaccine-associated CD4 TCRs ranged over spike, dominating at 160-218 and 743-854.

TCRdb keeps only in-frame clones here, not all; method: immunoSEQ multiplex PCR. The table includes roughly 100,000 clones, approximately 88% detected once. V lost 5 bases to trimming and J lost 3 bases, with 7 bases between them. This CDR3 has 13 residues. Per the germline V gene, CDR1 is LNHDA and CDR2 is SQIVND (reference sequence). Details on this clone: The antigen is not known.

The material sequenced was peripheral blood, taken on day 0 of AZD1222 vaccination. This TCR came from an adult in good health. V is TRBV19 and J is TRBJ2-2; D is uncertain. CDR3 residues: CASSREYTGELFF. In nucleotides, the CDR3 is TGTGCCAGTAGTCGTGAGTACACCGGGGAGCTGTTTTTT. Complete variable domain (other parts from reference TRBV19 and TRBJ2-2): DGGITQSPKYLFRKEGQNVTLSCEQNLNHDAMYWYRQDPGQGLRLIYYSQIVNDFQKGDIAEGYSVSREKKESFPLTVTSAQKNPTAFYLCASSREYTGELFFGEGSRLTVL.